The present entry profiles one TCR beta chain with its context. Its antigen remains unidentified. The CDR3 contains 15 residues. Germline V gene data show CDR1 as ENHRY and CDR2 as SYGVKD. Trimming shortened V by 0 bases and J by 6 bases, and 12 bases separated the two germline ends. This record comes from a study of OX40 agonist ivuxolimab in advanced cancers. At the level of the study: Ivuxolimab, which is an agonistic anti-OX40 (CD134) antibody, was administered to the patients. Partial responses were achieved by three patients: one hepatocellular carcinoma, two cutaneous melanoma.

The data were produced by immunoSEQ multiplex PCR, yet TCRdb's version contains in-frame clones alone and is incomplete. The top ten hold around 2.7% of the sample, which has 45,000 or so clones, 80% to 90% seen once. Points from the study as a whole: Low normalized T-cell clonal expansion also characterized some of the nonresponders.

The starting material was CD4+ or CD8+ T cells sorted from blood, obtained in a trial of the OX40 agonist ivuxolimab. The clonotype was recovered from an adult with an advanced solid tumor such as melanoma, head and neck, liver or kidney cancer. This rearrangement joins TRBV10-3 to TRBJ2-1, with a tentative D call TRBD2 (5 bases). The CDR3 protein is CAISESPLVTNEQFF. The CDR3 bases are TGTGCCATCAGTGAGTCCCCACTAGTCACCAATGAGCAGTTCTTC.